Included here is one T cell receptor beta chain sequence, with context. Antigen: not known. The V gene end was trimmed by 0 bases and the J gene end by 2 bases; junction bases not matched to a gene: 4. Germline CDR1 reads LGHNA; CDR2 reads YNFKEQ. The CDR3 length is 17 residues. TCRdb's table, derived via immunoSEQ multiplex PCR, lists solely in-frame clones and lacks some. The sample yields roughly 320,000 clones, around 90% seen once. Caucasian adults living in Nashville, Tennessee, provided all samples. The sample comes from a study of shared clonotypes between healthy human individuals. General study results and limits: The study sampled only blood, and tissue repertoires likely differ. What naive subsets generally showed was a larger estimated richness than memory subsets showed.

Sequenced material: memory CD8+ T cells sorted from blood. Subset given: CD45RO+ cells pooled with CCR7-negative TemRA cells. The chain joins TRBV4-2 to TRBJ2-1, with TRBD2 identical over 10 bases. The sequence derives from a young man in good health. This chain's CDR3 is CASSQEPLAGAYNEQFF. DNA of the CDR3: TGTGCCAGCAGCCAAGAGCCCCTAGCGGGGGCCTACAATGAGCAGTTCTTC.